This T cell receptor (beta chain) was identified in a study of Tregs in tolerant kidney transplant recipients. Findings and caveats of the study: Antigen-driven expansion was suggested because donor-specific Tregs expanded more than all Tregs in tolerant patients. Biological reproducibility was not directly addressed, but technical replication error appeared minimal.

Unstimulated regulatory T cells (CD4+CD25+CD127-), CD4+CD25- non-regulatory cells, CD4 and CD8 cells were FACS-sorted from thawed PBMCs. On this clone itself: Antigen unknown. The read halts 3 residues ahead of the CDR3 end, with the missing end drawn from the germline J gene.

This CDR3 comprises 12 residues. Per the germline V gene, CDR1 is SEHNR and CDR2 is FQNEAQ (reference sequence). With 10 bases removed from V and 2 bases from J, the gap between germline ends came to 9 bases. Method: immunoSEQ multiplex PCR; TCRdb's copy keeps in-frame clones and lacks some. The sample totals under 55,000 clones. The specimen comprised CD4+ T cells from blood, sampled before the transplant. This sequence joins TRBV7-9 and TRBJ2-1; unclear D gene. This clonotype was obtained from a human donor who received a combined kidney and bone marrow transplant. Partial CDR3 DNA: TGTGCCATCGAGCGCCCCTACAATGAG. It translates to CAIERPYNE. The full-length CDR3 reads as CAIERPYNEQFF. Full variable domain (outside the CDR3, taken from reference TRBV7-9 and TRBJ2-1): DTGVSQNPRHKITKRGQNVTFRCDPISEHNRLYWYRQTLGQGPEFLTYFQNEAQLEKSRLLSDRFSAERPKGSFSTLEIQRTEQGDSAMYLCAIERPYNEQFFGPGTRLTVL.